Listed below are T cell receptor beta chains from one sample, sequenced in a study of T cell responses to AZD1222 COVID-19 vaccine. Clones were sequenced by immunoSEQ multiplex PCR, and TCRdb holds only the in-frame ones, with some missing. The table includes around 120,000 clones, roughly 84% detected once. The input for sequencing was peripheral blood, taken on day 0 of AZD1222 vaccination. These receptors originate from an adult in good health. CDR3s include the opening cysteine and the closing phenylalanine or tryptophan. D genes are given only for firm matches. The size field is filled for only some rows; it gives once, few, many or a size class.

d_call j_call v_call clone_size cdr3_nt cdr3_aa
NA TRBJ1-5 TRBV30 NA TGTGCCTGGAGTGTTGGTAGTAATAGCAATCAGCCCCAGCATTTT CAWSVGSNSNQPQHF
NA TRBJ1-5 TRBV19 NA TGTGCCAGTAGTAACCTACCGGGCCGGGGCAATCAGCCCCAGCATTTT CASSNLPGRGNQPQHF
TRBD2 TRBJ2-1 TRBV5-4 NA TGTGCCAGCAGCCGGAGCGCGGGAGGGCCCTCGCATGAGCAGTTCTTC CASSRSAGGPSHEQFF
NA TRBJ1-5 TRBV9 NA TGTGCCAGCAGCGTAAATAGCAATCAGCCCCAGCATTTT CASSVNSNQPQHF
NA TRBJ2-2 TRBV7-7 NA TGTGCCAGCAGCCCCAGGACGGATCGAAGGACCGGGGAGCTGTTTTTT CASSPRTDRRTGELFF
TRBD2 TRBJ2-2 TRBV7-3 NA TGTGCCAGCAGCTTAACCCCCCGAGCGGGAGTTTTTGACACCGGGGAGCTGTTTTTT CASSLTPRAGVFDTGELFF
TRBD1 TRBJ1-5 TRBV6-5 NA TGTGCCAGCAGTCCCGGGACAGGGGGCAATCAGCCCCAGCATTTT CASSPGTGGNQPQHF
NA TRBJ1-2 TRBV5-6 NA TGTGCCACCCTCCGGGGGGGTCAGGACTATGGCTACACCTTC CATLRGGQDYGYTF
NA TRBJ2-2 TRBV3-1/TRBV3-2 NA TGTGCCAGCAGCCAAACAGCATACACCGGGGAGCTGTTTTTT CASSQTAYTGELFF
TRBD2 TRBJ2-7 TRBV5-1 NA TGCGCCAGCAGCTCGGGACTAGCGGCCTCCTACGAGCAGTACTTC CASSSGLAASYEQYF
NA TRBJ1-5 TRBV7-8 NA TGTGCCAGCAGCTTGAGAGGTATTGTCTCAGCGGCAAATCAGCCCCAGCATTTT CASSLRGIVSAANQPQHF
NA TRBJ2-7 TRBV24-1 NA TGTGCCACCAGGCACCCGGGTCCGACCTACGAGCAGTACTTC CATRHPGPTYEQYF
NA TRBJ1-2 TRBV5-1 NA TGCGCCAGCAGCTTGGAGGTAACTAGCGACTATGGCTACACCTTC CASSLEVTSDYGYTF
NA TRBJ1-2 TRBV4-2 NA TGTGCCAGCAGCCAAGGAGTTCTCGGCTATGGCTACACCTTC CASSQGVLGYGYTF
NA TRBJ2-7 TRBV24-1 NA TGTGCCACCAGTGATTTCTACGAGCAGTACTTC CATSDFYEQYF
NA TRBJ1-2 TRBV12-3/TRBV12-4 NA TGTGCCAGCAGTTTTTTCGGAGATGGCTACACCTTC CASSFFGDGYTF
NA TRBJ2-1 TRBV7-2 NA TGTGCCAGCAGCGACGAGCGGTCCGCCAATGAGCAGTTCTTC CASSDERSANEQFF
TRBD2 TRBJ2-5 TRBV6-5 once TGTGCCAGCAGTTTCCGAGTAGCGGGAGAATGGGAGACCCAGTACTTC CASSFRVAGEWETQYF
TRBD1 TRBJ1-1 TRBV19 NA TGTGCCAGTAGTGCCAATTCGGGACAGAAAGCTTTCTTT CASSANSGQKAFF
NA TRBJ2-7 TRBV3-1/TRBV3-2 once TGTGCCAGCAGCCAGGGCTACGAGCAGTACTTC CASSQGYEQYF
TRBD1 TRBJ1-1 TRBV9 NA TGTGCCAGCAGCGCGGGACAGGTGAACACTGAAGCTTTCTTT CASSAGQVNTEAFF
TRBD2 TRBJ2-1 TRBV15 NA TGTGCCACCAGCAGAGCTAGCGGGGGGCTAAATGAGCAGTTCTTC CATSRASGGLNEQFF
TRBD1 TRBJ1-5 TRBV28 few TGTGCCAGCAGTTCAGCAGGGGGACCCAATCAGCCCCAGCATTTT CASSSAGGPNQPQHF
NA TRBJ1-5 TRBV7-2 NA TGTGCCAGCAGTCCAGCACAGTATAGCAATCAGCCCCAGCATTTT CASSPAQYSNQPQHF
TRBD1 TRBJ1-1 TRBV12-5 NA TGTGCTAGTCAAGAGACAGGGTGGACTGAAGCTTTCTTT CASQETGWTEAFF
NA TRBJ1-5 TRBV11-2 NA TGTGCCAGCAGCTTAGATGGGTCCAGCAATCAGCCCCAGCATTTT CASSLDGSSNQPQHF
NA TRBJ1-4 TRBV6-2/TRBV6-3 NA TGTGCCAGCAGTTCCCCAACGGGGGGAAAACTGTTTTTT CASSSPTGGKLFF
NA TRBJ2-4 TRBV28 NA TGTGCCAGCAGCCCGGTTACAGATCTAGCCAAAAACATTCAGTACTTC CASSPVTDLAKNIQYF
TRBD1 TRBJ1-5 TRBV19 NA TGTGCCAGTAGTAAGACGGACAGGGCCAATCAGCCCCAGCATTTT CASSKTDRANQPQHF
TRBD2 TRBJ2-7 TRBV14 NA TGTGCCAGCAGCCCGGCCGGGACTAGCGGGAGTTATAGGTACTTC CASSPAGTSGSYRYF
NA TRBJ2-1 TRBV28 NA TGTGCCAGCAGCCGGGACGGACCTGGGAGTGAGCAGTTCTTC CASSRDGPGSEQFF
TRBD1 TRBJ2-7 TRBV18 NA TGTGCCAGCTCACCCGGGACGGGACAGTCCTACGAGCAGTACTTC CASSPGTGQSYEQYF
TRBD2 TRBJ2-5 TRBV28 NA TGTGCCAGCGGCCTAGCGGGAGGGGCGGAGACCCAGTACTTC CASGLAGGAETQYF
TRBD1 TRBJ1-5 TRBV2 NA TGTGCCAGTGATAGAGGAGAGACAGGGAATCAGCCCCAGCATTTT CASDRGETGNQPQHF
TRBD1 TRBJ2-5 TRBV7-6 once TGTGCCAGCAGCCCCTGGACAGGGTCAGAGACCCAGTACTTC CASSPWTGSETQYF
NA TRBJ2-6 TRBV28 NA TGTGCCAGCAGCCATTATGAAAGGGCCAACGTCCTGACTTTC CASSHYERANVLTF
NA TRBJ1-3 TRBV29-1 NA TGCAGCGTTGGGGTGGATGGAAACACCATATATTTT CSVGVDGNTIYF
NA TRBJ2-3 TRBV6-4 NA TGTGCCAGCAGTAAGATTAGCGGAGGCACAGATACGCAGTATTTT CASSKISGGTDTQYF
NA TRBJ2-2 TRBV2 NA TGTGCCAGCACCCAGACAGGCTCGAACACCGGGGAGCTGTTTTTT CASTQTGSNTGELFF
NA TRBJ2-1 TRBV11-2 NA TGTGCCAGCAGCTTGTGGGGTGAGCAGTTCTTC CASSLWGEQFF
NA TRBJ1-1 TRBV29-1 NA TGCAGCGTGGGAACCGGGGGGGACACTGAAGCTTTCTTT CSVGTGGDTEAFF
NA TRBJ1-1 TRBV29-1 NA TGCAGCGTTGCTGTAGGGGGGAACACTGAAGCTTTCTTT CSVAVGGNTEAFF
TRBD1 TRBJ1-5 TRBV24-1 NA TGTGCCACACCCCACGCTGAGGGGGCGGATCAGCCCCAGCATTTT CATPHAEGADQPQHF
NA TRBJ1-2 TRBV6-5 NA TGTGCCAGCCCCCCGGACGGGGACTGGGGCTACACCTTC CASPPDGDWGYTF
TRBD2 TRBJ2-3 TRBV5-5 NA TGTGCCAGCAGCTTGTGGCGGGGGGGCACAGATACGCAGTATTTT CASSLWRGGTDTQYF
NA TRBJ2-1 TRBV15 NA TGTGCCACCAGCAGTACCGGGACCCTTGATTACAATGAGCAGTTCTTC CATSSTGTLDYNEQFF
NA TRBJ1-2 TRBV24-1 NA TGTGCCACCAGTGATGGGGCAGGGAGAGGGGGCTACACCTTC CATSDGAGRGGYTF
NA TRBJ1-2 TRBV5-1 NA TGCGCCAGCAGCTCCTACAGTTCTAGCGGCTACACCTTC CASSSYSSSGYTF
TRBD2 TRBJ2-3 TRBV29-1 NA TGCAGCGTTATAGCGGGAGTTGGCACAGATACGCAGTATTTT CSVIAGVGTDTQYF
TRBD1 TRBJ1-1 TRBV4-1 once TGCGCCAGCAGCCAAAGGGGGGTACAGGGGGCGAAGGACGGAGCTTTCTTT CASSQRGVQGAKDGAFF
NA TRBJ1-2 TRBV9 NA TGTGCCAGCAGCGTATACACGGACTATGGCTACACCTTC CASSVYTDYGYTF
NA TRBJ2-1 TRBV6-5 NA TGTGCCAGCAGTACCGGACTCCTCAATTTTAATGAGCAGTTCTTC CASSTGLLNFNEQFF
NA TRBJ1-5 TRBV28 NA TGTGCCAGCAGTTTATTCGGGGCGGGTCAGCCCCAGCATTTT CASSLFGAGQPQHF
NA TRBJ1-1 TRBV15 NA TGTGCCACCAGCAGAGGAAGCAGGGGTGACACTGAAGCTTTCTTT CATSRGSRGDTEAFF
NA TRBJ1-6 TRBV28 few TGTGCCAGCAACCCGCGAGGAGACTCCTATAATTCACCCCTCCACTTT CASNPRGDSYNSPLHF
NA TRBJ2-7 TRBV12-3/TRBV12-4 once TGTGCCAGCAGTTTTGTCTCCTACGAGCAGTACTTC CASSFVSYEQYF
NA TRBJ1-1 TRBV7-2 NA TGTGCCAGCAGCTTTAGCTTAATGGAGGAAGCTTTCTTT CASSFSLMEEAFF